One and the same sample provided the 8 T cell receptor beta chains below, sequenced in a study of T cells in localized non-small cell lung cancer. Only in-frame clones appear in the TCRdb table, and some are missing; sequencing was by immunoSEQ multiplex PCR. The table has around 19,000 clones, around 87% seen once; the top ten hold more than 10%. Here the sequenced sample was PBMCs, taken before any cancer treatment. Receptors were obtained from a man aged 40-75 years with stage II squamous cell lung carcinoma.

The chain's CDR3 is CASSSSGKPDTQYF. CDR3 sequence (DNA): TGCGCCAGCAGCTCAAGCGGGAAACCAGATACGCAGTATTTT. The chain carries TRBV5-1 and TRBJ2-3, with 7 positions matching TRBD2. CDR1 is SGHRS and CDR2 is YFSETQ in the germline V gene. The V segment lost 3 bases and the J segment 4 bases; nucleotides outside the gene matches: 5. This CDR3 spans 14 amino acids.

The DNA of the CDR3 is TGTGCCATGTCCCCGGGGGGTATAACCGGGGAGCTGTTTTTT. Translating gives CAMSPGGITGELFF. The rearrangement uses TRBV10-3 and TRBJ2-2; 7 bases agree with TRBD2. With V trimmed by 9 bases and J by 5 bases, 9 bases remained unmatched. The germline CDR1 and CDR2 sequences are ENHRY and SYGVKD. This CDR3 is 14 amino acids long.

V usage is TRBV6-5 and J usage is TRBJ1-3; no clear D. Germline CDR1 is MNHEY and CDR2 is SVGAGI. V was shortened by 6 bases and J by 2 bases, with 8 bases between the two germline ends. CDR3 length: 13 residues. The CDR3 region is CASRRITGNTIYF. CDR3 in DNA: TGTGCCAGCAGGAGGATTACTGGAAACACCATATATTTT.

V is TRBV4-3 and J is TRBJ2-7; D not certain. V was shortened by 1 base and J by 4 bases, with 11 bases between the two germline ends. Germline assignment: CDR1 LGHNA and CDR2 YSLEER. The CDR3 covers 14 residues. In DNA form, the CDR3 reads TGCGCCAGCAGCCAAGCGTTCTCGTTTTACGAGCAGTACTTC. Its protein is CASSQAFSFYEQYF.

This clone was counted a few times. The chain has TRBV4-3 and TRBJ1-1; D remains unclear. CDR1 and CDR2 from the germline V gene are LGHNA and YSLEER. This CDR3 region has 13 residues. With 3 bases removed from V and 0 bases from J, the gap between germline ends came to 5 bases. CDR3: CASSQGMNTEAFF. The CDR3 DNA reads TGCGCCAGCAGCCAGGGTATGAACACTGAAGCTTTCTTT.

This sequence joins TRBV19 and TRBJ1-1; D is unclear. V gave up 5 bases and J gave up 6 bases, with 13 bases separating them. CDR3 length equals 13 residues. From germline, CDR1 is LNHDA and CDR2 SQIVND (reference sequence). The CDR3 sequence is CASSWAGVAEAFF. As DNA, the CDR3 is TGTGCCAGTAGTTGGGCCGGCGTCGCTGAAGCTTTCTTT.

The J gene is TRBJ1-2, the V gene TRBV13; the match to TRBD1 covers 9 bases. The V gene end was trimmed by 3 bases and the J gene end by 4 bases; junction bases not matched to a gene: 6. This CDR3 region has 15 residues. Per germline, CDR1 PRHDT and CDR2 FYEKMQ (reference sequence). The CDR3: CASSLTGGIVYGYTF. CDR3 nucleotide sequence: TGTGCCAGCAGCTTGACAGGGGGAATAGTCTATGGCTACACCTTC.

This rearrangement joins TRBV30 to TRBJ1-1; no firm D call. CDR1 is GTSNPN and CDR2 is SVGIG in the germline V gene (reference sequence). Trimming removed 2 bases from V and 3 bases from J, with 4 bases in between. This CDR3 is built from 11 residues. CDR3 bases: TGTGCCTGGAGTCGGGACACTGAAGCTTTCTTT. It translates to CAWSRDTEAFF. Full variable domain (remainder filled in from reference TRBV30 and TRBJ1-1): SQTIHQWPATLVQPVGSPLSLECTVEGTSNPNLYWYRQAAGRGLQLLFYSVGIGQISSEVPQNLSASRPQDRQFILSSKKLLLSDSGFYLCAWSRDTEAFFGQGTRLTVV.